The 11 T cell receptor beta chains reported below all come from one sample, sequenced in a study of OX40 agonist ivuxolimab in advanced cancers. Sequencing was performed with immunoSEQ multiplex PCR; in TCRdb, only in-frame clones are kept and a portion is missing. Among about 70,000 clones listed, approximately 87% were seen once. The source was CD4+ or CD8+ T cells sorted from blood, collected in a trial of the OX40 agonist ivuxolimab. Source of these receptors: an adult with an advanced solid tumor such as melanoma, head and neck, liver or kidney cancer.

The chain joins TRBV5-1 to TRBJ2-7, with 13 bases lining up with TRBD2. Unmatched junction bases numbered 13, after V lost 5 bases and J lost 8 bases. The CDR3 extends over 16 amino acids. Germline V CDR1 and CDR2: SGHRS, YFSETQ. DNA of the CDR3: TGCGCCAGCAGTAAAGACTCCGGACTAGCGGGAGTCCAGCAGTACTTC. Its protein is CASSKDSGLAGVQQYF.

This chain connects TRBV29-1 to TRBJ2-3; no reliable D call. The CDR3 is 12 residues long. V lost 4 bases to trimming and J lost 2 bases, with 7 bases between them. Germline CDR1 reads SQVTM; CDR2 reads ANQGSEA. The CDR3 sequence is CSVGYTTDTQYF. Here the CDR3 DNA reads TGCAGCGTTGGTTACACCACAGATACGCAGTATTTT.

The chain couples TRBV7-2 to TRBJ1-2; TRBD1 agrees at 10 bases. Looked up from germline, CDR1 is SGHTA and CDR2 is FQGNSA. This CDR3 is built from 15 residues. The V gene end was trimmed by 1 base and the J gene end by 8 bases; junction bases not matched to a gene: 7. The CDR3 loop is CASSLVGQGMWGYTF. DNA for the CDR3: TGTGCCAGCAGCTTAGTGGGACAGGGGATGTGGGGCTACACCTTC.

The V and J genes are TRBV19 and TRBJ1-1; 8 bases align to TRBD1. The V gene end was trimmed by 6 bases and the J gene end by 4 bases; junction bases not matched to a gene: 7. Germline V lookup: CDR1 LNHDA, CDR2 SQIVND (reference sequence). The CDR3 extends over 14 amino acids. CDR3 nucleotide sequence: TGTGCCAGTAGCCTCAACAGGGGGGTCACTGAAGCTTTCTTT. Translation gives CASSLNRGVTEAFF.

The CDR3 loop is CASRDNRATEAFF. CDR3 in DNA: TGTGCCAGCAGAGACAACAGGGCCACTGAAGCTTTCTTT. The gene calls are TRBV5-2 and TRBJ1-1; the DNA was not used to check the table's D call, TRBD1. TRBV5-2 corresponds to a pseudogene. The CDR3 has 13 amino acids.

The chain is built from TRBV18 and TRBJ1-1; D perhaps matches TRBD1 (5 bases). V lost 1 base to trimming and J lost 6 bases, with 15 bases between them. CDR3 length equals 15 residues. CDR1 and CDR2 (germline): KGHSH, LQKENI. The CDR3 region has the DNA TGTGCCAGCTCACCACGGGAGGGCCGGGGGGCTGAAGCTTTCTTT. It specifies CASSPREGRGAEAFF.

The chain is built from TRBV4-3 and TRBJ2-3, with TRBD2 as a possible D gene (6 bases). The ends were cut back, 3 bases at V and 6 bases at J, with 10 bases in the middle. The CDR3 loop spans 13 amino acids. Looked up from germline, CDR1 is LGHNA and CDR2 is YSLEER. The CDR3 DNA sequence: TGCGCCAGCAGCCAGGGGACTCTGGATACGCAGTATTTT. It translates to CASSQGTLDTQYF.

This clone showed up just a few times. CDR3 nucleotides: TGTGCCAGCAGCCACCTGATACAGGGGGCCGCGGTCGAGCAGTACTTC. Translating gives CASSHLIQGAAVEQYF. The chain uses TRBV4-2 and TRBJ2-7; 9 nucleotides agree with TRBD1. The J segment lost 6 bases and the V segment lost 3 bases, leaving 12 bases of the junction unmatched. The CDR3 length is 16 residues. CDR1 is LGHNA and CDR2 is YNFKEQ in the germline V gene.

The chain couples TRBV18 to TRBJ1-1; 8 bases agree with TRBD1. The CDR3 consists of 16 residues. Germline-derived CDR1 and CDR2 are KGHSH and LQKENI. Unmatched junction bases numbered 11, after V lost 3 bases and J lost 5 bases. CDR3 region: CASSPGQGVRLTEAFF. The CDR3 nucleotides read TGTGCCAGCTCACCTGGACAGGGCGTTCGTTTGACTGAAGCTTTCTTT.

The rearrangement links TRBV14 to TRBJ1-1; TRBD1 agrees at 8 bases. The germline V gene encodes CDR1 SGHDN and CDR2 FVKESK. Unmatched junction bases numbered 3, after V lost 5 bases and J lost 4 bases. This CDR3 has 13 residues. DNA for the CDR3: TGTGCCAGCAGCGTAACAGGGGGCACTGAAGCTTTCTTT. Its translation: CASSVTGGTEAFF.

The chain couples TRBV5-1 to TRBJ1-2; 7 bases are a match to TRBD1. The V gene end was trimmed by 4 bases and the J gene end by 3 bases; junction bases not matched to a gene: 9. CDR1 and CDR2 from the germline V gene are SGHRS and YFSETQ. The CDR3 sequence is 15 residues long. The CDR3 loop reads CASSVGTALYYGYTF. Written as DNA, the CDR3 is TGCGCCAGCAGCGTCGGGACAGCCCTTTACTATGGCTACACCTTC.